This T cell receptor beta chain was captured by sequencing in a study of T cell changes during pregnancy in multiple sclerosis. Assay used: immunoSEQ multiplex PCR; TCRdb lists only in-frame clones, some missing. The sample includes under 70,000 clones, around 91% of them seen just once. Trimming removed 7 bases at V and 2 bases at J, with 14 bases between. The CDR3 covers 14 residues. The germline V gene encodes CDR1 MNHEY and CDR2 SMNVEV (reference sequence). The chain employs TRBV27 and TRBJ1-2; weak D call: TRBD1 (6 bases). The sequence was obtained from a female donor in good health, enrolled as a control in a pregnancy study. This specimen consisted of peripheral blood, obtained after pregnancy. In DNA form, the CDR3 reads TGTGCCAGCACTCCTAGGGGGAACAACTATGGCTACACCTTC. Its protein is CASTPRGNNYGYTF.